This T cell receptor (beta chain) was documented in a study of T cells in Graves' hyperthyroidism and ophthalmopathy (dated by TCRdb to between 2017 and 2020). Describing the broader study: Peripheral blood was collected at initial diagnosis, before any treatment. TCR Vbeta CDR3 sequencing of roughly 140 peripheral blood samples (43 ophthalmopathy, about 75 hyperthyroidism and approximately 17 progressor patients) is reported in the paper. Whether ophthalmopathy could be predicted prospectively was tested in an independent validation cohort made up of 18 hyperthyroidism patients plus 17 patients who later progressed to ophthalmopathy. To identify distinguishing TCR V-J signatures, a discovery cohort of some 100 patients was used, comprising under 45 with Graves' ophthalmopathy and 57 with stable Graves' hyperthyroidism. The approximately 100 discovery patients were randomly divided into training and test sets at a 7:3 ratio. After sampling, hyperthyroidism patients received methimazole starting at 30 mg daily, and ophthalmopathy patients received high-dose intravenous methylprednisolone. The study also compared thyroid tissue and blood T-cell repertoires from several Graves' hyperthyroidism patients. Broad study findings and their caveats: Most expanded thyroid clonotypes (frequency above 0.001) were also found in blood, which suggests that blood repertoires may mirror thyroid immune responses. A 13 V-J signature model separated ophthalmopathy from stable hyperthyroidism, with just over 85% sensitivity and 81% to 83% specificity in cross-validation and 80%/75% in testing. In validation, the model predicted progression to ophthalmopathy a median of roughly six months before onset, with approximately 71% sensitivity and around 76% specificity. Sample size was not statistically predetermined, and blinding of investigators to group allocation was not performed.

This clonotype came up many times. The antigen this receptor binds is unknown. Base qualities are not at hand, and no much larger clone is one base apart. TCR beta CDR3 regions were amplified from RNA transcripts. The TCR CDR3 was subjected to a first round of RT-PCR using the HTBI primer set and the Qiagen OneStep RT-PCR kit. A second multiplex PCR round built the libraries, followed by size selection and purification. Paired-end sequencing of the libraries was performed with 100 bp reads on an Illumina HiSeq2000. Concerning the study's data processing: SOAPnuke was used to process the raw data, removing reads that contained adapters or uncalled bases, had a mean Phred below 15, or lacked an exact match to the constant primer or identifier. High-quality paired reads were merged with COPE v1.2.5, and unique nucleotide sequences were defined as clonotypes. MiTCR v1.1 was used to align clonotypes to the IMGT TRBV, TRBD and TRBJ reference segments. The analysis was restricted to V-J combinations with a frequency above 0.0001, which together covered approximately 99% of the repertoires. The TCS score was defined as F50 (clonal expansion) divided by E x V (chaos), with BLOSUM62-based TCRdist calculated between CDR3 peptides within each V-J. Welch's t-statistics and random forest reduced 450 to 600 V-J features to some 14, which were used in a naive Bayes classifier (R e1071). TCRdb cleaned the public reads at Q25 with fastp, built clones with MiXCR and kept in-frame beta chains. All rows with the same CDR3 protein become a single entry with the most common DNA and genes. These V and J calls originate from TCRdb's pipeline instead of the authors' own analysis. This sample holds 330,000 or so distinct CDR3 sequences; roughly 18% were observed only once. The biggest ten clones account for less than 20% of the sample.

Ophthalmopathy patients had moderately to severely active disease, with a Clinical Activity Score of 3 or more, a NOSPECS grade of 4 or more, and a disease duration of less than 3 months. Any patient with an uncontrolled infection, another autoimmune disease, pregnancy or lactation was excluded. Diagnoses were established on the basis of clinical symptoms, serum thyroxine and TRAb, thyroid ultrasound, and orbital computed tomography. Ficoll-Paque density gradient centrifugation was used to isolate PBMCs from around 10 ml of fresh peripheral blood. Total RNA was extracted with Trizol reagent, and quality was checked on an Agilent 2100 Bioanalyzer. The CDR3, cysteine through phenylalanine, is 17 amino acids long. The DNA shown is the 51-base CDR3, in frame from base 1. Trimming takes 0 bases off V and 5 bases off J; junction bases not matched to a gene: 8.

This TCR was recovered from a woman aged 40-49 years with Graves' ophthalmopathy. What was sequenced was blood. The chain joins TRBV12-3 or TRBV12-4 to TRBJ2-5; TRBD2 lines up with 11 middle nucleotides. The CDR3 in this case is CASSLASGRGPKETQYF. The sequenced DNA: TGTGCCAGCAGTTTAGCTAGCGGGAGGGGGCCAAAGGAGACCCAGTACTTC.